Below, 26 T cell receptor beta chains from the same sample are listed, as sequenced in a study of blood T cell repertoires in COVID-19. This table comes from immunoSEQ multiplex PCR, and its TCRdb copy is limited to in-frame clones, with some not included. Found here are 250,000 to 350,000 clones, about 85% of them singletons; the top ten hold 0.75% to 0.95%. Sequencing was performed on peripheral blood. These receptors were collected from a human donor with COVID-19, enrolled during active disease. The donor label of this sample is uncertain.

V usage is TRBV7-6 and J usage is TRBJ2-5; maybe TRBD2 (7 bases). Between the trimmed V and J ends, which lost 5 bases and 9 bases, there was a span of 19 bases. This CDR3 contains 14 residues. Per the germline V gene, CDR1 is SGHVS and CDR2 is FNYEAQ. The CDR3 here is CASSGRDRGASQYF. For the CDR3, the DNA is TGTGCCAGCAGCGGCCGGGACCGGGGGGCGTCCCAGTACTTC. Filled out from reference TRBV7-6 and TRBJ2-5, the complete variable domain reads GAGVSQSPRYKVTKRGQDVALRCDPISGHVSLYWYRQALGQGPEFLTYFNYEAQQDKSGLPNDRFSAERPEGSISTLTIQRTEQRDSAMYRCASSGRDRGASQYFGPGTRLLVL.

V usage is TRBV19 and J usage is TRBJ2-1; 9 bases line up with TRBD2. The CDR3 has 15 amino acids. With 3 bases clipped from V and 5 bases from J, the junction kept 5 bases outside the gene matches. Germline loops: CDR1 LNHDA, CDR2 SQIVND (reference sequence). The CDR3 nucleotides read TGTGCCAGTAGTATCCGGACTAGCGCGGACAATGAGCAGTTCTTC. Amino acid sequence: CASSIRTSADNEQFF.

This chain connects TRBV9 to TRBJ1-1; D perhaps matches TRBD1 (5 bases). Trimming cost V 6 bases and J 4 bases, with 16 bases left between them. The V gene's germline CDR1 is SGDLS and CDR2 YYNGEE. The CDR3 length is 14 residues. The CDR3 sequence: CASTLSRVFTEAFF. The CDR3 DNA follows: TGTGCCAGCACCTTATCCAGGGTGTTCACTGAAGCTTTCTTT.

CDR3 region: CAWSALPGVRDEQYF. CDR3 nucleotides: TGTGCCTGGAGTGCCCTTCCAGGGGTCAGAGACGAGCAGTACTTC. This chain links TRBV30 with TRBJ2-7; D possibly corresponds to TRBD1 (6 bases). The CDR3 is 15 amino acids. In germline, CDR1 is GTSNPN, CDR2 SVGIG (reference sequence). V lost 1 base to trimming and J lost 5 bases, with 18 bases between them.

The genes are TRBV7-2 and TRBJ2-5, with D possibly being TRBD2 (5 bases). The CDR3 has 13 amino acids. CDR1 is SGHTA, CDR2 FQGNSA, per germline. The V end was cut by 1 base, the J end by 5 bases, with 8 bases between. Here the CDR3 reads CASSLVRAETQYF. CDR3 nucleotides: TGTGCCAGCAGCTTAGTGCGGGCGGAGACCCAGTACTTC.

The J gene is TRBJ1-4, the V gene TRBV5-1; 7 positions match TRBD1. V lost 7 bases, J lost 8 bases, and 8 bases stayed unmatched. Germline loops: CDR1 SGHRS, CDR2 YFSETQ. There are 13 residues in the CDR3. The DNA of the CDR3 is TGCGCCAGCGGAACAGGGGTGGGCGAAAAACTGTTTTTT. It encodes CASGTGVGEKLFF.

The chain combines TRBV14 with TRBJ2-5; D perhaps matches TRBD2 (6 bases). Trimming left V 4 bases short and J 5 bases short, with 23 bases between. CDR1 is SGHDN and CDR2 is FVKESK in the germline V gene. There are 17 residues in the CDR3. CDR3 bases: TGTGCCAGCAGCCTAGGGCGGGGCGGGGCCCTCCGGGAGACCCAGTACTTC. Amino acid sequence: CASSLGRGGALRETQYF.

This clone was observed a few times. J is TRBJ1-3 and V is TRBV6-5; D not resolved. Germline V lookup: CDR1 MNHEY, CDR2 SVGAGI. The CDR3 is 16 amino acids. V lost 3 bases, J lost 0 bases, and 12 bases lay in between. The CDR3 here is CASSYNRVLSGNTIYF. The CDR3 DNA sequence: TGTGCCAGCAGTTATAATCGGGTCCTCTCTGGAAACACCATATATTTT.

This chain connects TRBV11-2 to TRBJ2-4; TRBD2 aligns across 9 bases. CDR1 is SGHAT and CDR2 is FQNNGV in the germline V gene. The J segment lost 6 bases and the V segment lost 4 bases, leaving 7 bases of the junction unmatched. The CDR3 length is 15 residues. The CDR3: CASSSILAGVNIQYF. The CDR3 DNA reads TGTGCCAGCAGCTCCATATTAGCGGGAGTAAACATTCAGTACTTC.

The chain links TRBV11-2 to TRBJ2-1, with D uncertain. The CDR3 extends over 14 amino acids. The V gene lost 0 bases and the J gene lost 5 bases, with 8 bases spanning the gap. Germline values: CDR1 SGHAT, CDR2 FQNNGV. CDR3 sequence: CASSLDPVNNEQFF. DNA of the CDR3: TGTGCCAGCAGCTTAGACCCAGTTAACAATGAGCAGTTCTTC. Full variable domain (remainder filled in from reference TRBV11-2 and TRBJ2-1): EAGVAQSPRYKIIEKRQSVAFWCNPISGHATLYWYQQILGQGPKLLIQFQNNGVVDDSQLPKDRFSAERLKGVDSTLKIQPAKLEDSAVYLCASSLDPVNNEQFFGPGTRLTVL.

CDR3 loop: CASSLVIAGNTGELFF. CDR3 nucleotide sequence: TGCGCCAGCAGCTTGGTAATAGCGGGGAACACCGGGGAGCTGTTTTTT. V usage is TRBV5-1 and J usage is TRBJ2-2; 7 bases are shared with TRBD2. V trimming: 0 bases; J trimming: 1 base; junction bases outside the gene matches: 3. The CDR3 totals 16 residues. Germline CDR1 reads SGHRS; CDR2 reads YFSETQ.

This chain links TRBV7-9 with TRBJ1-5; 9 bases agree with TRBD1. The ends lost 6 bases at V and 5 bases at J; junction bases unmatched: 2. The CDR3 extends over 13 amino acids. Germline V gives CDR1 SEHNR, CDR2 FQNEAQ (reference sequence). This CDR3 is CASSRTGDQPQHF. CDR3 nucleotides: TGTGCCAGCAGTAGGACAGGGGATCAGCCCCAGCATTTT.

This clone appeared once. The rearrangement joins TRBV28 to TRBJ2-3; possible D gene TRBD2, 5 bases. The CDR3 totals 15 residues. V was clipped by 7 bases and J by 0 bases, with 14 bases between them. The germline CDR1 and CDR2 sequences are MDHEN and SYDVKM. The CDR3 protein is CASILRGGSTDTQYF. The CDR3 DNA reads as TGTGCCAGCATCCTCCGCGGCGGGAGCACAGATACGCAGTATTTT.

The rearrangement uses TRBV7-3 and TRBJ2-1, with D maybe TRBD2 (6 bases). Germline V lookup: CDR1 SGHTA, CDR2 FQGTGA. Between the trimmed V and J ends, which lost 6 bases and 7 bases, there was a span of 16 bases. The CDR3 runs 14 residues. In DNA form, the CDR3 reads TGTGCCAGCAGTCCAGTCGCCGGGGGAAATGAGCAGTTCTTC. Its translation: CASSPVAGGNEQFF.

The CDR3 sequence: CSASHGLTGAEGNEQFF. CDR3 nucleotide sequence: TGCAGTGCTAGTCATGGGTTAACAGGGGCTGAGGGCAATGAGCAGTTCTTC. The chain uses TRBV20-1 and TRBJ2-1, with TRBD1 identical over 7 bases. V lost 3 bases and J lost 6; bases outside the gene matches: 17. The germline V gene encodes CDR1 DFQATT and CDR2 SNEGSKA (reference sequence). The CDR3 consists of 17 residues.

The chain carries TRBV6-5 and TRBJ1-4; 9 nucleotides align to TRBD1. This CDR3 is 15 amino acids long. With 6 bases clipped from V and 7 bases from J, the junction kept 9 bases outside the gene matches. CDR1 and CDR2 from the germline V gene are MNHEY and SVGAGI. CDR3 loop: CASSRDRGEVEKLFF. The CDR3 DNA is TGTGCCAGCAGCCGAGACAGGGGGGAGGTTGAAAAACTGTTTTTT.

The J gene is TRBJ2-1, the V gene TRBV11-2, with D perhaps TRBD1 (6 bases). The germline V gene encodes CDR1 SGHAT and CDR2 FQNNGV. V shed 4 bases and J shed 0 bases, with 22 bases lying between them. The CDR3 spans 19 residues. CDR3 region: CASSSPSDRLPLSYNEQFF. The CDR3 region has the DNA TGTGCCAGCAGCTCACCCTCCGACAGGTTGCCCCTCTCCTACAATGAGCAGTTCTTC.

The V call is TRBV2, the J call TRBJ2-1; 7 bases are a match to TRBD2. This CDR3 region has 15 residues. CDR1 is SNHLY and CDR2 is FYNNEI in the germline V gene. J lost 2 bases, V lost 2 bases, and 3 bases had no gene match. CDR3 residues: CASSEKAGAYNEQFF. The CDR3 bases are TGTGCCAGCAGTGAAAAGGCGGGAGCCTACAATGAGCAGTTCTTC.

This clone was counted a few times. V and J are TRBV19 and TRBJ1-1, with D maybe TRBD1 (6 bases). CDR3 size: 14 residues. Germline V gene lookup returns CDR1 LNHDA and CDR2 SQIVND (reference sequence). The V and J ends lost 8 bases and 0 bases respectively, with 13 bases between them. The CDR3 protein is CASGAGDLNTEAFF. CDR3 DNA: TGTGCCAGTGGGGCAGGGGATTTGAACACTGAAGCTTTCTTT.

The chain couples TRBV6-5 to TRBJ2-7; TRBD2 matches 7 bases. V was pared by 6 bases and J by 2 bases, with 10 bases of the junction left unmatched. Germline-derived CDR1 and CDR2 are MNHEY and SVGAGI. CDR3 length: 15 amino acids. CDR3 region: CASRSPGLQTYEQYF. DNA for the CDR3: TGTGCCAGCAGATCTCCGGGACTACAAACCTACGAGCAGTACTTC.

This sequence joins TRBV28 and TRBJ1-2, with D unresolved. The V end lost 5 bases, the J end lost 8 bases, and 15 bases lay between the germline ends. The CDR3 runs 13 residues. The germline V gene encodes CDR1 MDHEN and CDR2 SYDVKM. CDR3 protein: CASSASGLRGYTF. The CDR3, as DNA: TGTGCCAGCAGTGCCTCGGGTCTGAGGGGCTACACCTTC.

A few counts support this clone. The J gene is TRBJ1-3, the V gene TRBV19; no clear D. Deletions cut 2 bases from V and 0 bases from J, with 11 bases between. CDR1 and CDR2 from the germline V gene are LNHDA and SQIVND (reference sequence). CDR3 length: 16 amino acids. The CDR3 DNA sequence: TGTGCCAGTAGTATAATCAGTCCCAGCTCTGGAAACACCATATATTTT. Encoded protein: CASSIISPSSGNTIYF.

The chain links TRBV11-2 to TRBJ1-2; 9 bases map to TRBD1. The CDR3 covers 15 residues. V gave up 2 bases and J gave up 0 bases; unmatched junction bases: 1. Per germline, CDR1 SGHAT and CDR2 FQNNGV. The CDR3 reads CASSLRQGANYGYTF. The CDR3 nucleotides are TGTGCCAGCAGCTTACGACAGGGGGCTAACTATGGCTACACCTTC.

CDR3 amino acids: CASSMDRPGGYTF. As DNA, the CDR3 is TGTGCCAGCAGCATGGACCGACCGGGGGGCTACACCTTC. The chain links TRBV11-1 to TRBJ1-2; D gene unclear. In germline, CDR1 is SGHAT, CDR2 FQDESV (reference sequence). This CDR3 is built from 13 residues. V shed 5 bases and J shed 8 bases, with 15 bases lying between them.

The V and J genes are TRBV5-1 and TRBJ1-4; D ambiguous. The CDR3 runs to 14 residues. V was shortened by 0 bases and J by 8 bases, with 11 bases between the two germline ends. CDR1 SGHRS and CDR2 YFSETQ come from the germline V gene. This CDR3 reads CASSLGGSGEKLFF. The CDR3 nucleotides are TGCGCCAGCAGCTTGGGCGGCTCCGGGGAAAAACTGTTTTTT. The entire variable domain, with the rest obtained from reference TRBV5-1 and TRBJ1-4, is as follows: KAGVTQTPRYLIKTRGQQVTLSCSPISGHRSVSWYQQTPGQGLQFLFEYFSETQRNKGNFPGRFSGRQFSNSRSEMNVSTLELGDSALYLCASSLGGSGEKLFFGSGTQLSVL.

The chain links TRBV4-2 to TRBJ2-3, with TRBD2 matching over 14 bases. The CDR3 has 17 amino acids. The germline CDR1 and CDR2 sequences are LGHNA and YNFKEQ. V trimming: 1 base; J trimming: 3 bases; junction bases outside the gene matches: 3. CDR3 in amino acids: CASSQVGTSGSTDTQYF. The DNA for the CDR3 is TGTGCCAGCAGCCAAGTAGGGACTAGCGGGAGTACAGATACGCAGTATTTT.